The T cell receptor beta chain under discussion was sequenced for a study of T-cell memory formation after mild COVID-19. TCRdb redid the calling of the 5' RACE reads with MiXCR, one entry per CDR3 protein. The sample holds around 200,000 distinct CDR3 sequences, about 27% seen once. A few counts support this clonotype. The sample consisted of PBMCs or a T cell subset sorted from them (not recorded which). This TCR came from an adult woman who had mild COVID-19 (a few samples of this study predate the infection). Cell type and time point are not known.

The CDR3: CATSDPRLGGDEQYF. The CDR3 DNA sequence: TGTGCCACCAGTGATCCCCGGCTAGGAGGGGACGAGCAGTACTTC. The chain combines TRBV24-1 with TRBJ2-7, with D maybe TRBD2 (6 bases). Germline-derived CDR1 and CDR2 are KGHDR and SFDVKD. This CDR3 is built from 15 residues. V gave up 3 bases and J gave up 5 bases, with 16 bases separating them.